Following are 15 T cell receptor beta chains from one sample sequenced in a study of T cells in Graves' hyperthyroidism and ophthalmopathy. RNA transcripts yielded amplified TCR beta CDR3 regions. The HTBI primer set served for first-round RT-PCR of the TCR CDR3. TCRdb re-analysed the multiplex PCR reads in MiXCR, keeping a single row per CDR3 protein. Of around 340,000 distinct CDR3 sequences in the sample, roughly 18% were seen once. Sequenced material: blood. The receptors were sampled from a woman aged 50 to 65 with Graves' hyperthyroidism.

To note about this clonotype: Just one base apart from a much larger clone, this may be a read error. The chain uses TRBV5-1 and TRBJ2-1, with D tentatively TRBD2 (5 bases). Germline assignment: CDR1 SGHRS and CDR2 YFSETQ. The CDR3 spans 15 residues. V lost 0 bases to trimming and J lost 0 bases, with 7 bases between them. The CDR3 loop reads CASSLVGDSYNEQFF. The CDR3 DNA reads TGCGCCAGCAGCTTGGTCGGGGACTCCTACAATGAGCAGTTCTTC.

V is TRBV9 and J is TRBJ1-1; TRBD1 agrees at 10 bases. The CDR3 loop spans 17 amino acids. V lost 4 bases and J lost 1; bases outside the gene matches: 10. Germline loops: CDR1 SGDLS, CDR2 YYNGEE. The CDR3 sequence: CASSRGGTGDGNTEAFF. Written as DNA, the CDR3 is TGTGCCAGCAGCCGGGGGGGGACAGGGGATGGGAACACTGAAGCTTTCTTT. The variable domain in full, completed from reference TRBV9 and TRBJ1-1, reads DSGVTQTPKHLITATGQRVTLRCSPRSGDLSVYWYQQSLDQGLQFLIQYYNGEERAKGNILERFSAQQFPDLHSELNLSSLELGDSALYFCASSRGGTGDGNTEAFFGQGTRLTVV.

The chain carries TRBV6-1 and TRBJ1-6; no clear D. V lost 5 bases, J lost 9 bases, and 17 bases lay in between. This CDR3 contains 15 residues. Germline loops: CDR1 MNHNS, CDR2 SASEGT. The CDR3 here is CASSPTREEASPLHF. The CDR3 nucleotides are TGTGCCAGCAGTCCGACCCGAGAGGAGGCTTCACCCCTCCACTTT.

This clonotype was seen repeatedly, ten times or more. The J gene is TRBJ1-6, the V gene TRBV10-3, with unresolved D. Between the trimmed V and J ends, which lost 2 bases and 8 bases, there was a span of 10 bases. The germline V gene encodes CDR1 ENHRY and CDR2 SYGVKD. This CDR3 has 14 amino acids. DNA for the CDR3: TGTGCCATCAGTGAGGGGCCAGGAGATTCACCCCTCCACTTT. It is translated as CAISEGPGDSPLHF.

A note on this clonotype: This may be a read error: a much more frequent sequence differs by one nucleotide. V gene TRBV30 combines with J gene TRBJ2-7, with D uncertain. Germline CDR1 is GTSNPN and CDR2 is SVGIG (reference sequence). CDR3 length equals 13 residues. V dropped 3 bases and J dropped 2 bases, with 11 bases sitting between them. The CDR3 bases are TGTGCCTGGAGCGTACCAGCCGCCTACGAGCAGTACTTC. Residues: CAWSVPAAYEQYF.

This clonotype was seen at least ten times. V and J are TRBV6-5 and TRBJ1-1, with D perhaps TRBD1 (6 bases). Looked up from germline, CDR1 is MNHEY and CDR2 is SVGAGI. The CDR3 consists of 14 residues. Trimming pared 4 bases from V and 3 bases from J, leaving 12 bases between. CDR3 sequence (DNA): TGTGCCAGCAGTTCAGGGGACGGGTACACTGAAGCTTTCTTT. Protein product: CASSSGDGYTEAFF.

J is TRBJ2-7 and V is TRBV27; D is unresolved. Germline V gene data show CDR1 as MNHEY and CDR2 as SMNVEV (reference sequence). This CDR3 has 11 amino acids. The ends were cut back, 7 bases at V and 6 bases at J, with 10 bases in the middle. This CDR3 reads CASNPDAEQYF. DNA of the CDR3: TGTGCCAGCAACCCTGACGCCGAGCAGTACTTC.

The chain has TRBV29-1 and TRBJ1-4; 9 nucleotides line up with TRBD1. The CDR3 loop spans 12 amino acids. Germline V gives CDR1 SQVTM, CDR2 ANQGSEA. V lost 7 bases, J lost 6 bases, and 3 bases stayed unmatched. The CDR3 DNA follows: TGCAGCGGACAGGGGGACGATGAAAAACTGTTTTTT. This sequence encodes CSGQGDDEKLFF.

This clonotype appeared many times. V usage is TRBV30 and J usage is TRBJ1-1; possibly TRBD1 for D (5 bases). CDR1 and CDR2 (germline): GTSNPN, SVGIG (reference sequence). With 8 bases removed from V and 0 bases from J, the gap between germline ends came to 13 bases. The CDR3 spans 13 residues. The CDR3 DNA is TGTGCCGGGGGTGAGGGGATGAACACTGAAGCTTTCTTT. It codes for CAGGEGMNTEAFF.

This clonotype was picked up a small number of times. The chain links TRBV6-1 to TRBJ2-3; TRBD2 might be the D (7 bases). Looked up from germline, CDR1 is MNHNS and CDR2 is SASEGT. The CDR3 length is 13 residues. V was trimmed by 6 bases and J by 5 bases, leaving 12 bases between them. For the CDR3, the DNA is TGTGCCAGCAGGGGCGGGGGCTTAGATACGCAGTATTTT. As protein: CASRGGGLDTQYF.

The J gene is TRBJ2-7, the V gene TRBV7-9; 7 bases fit TRBD1. The V and J ends lost 5 bases and 2 bases, in that order; junction bases with no gene match: 3. Germline-derived CDR1 and CDR2 are SEHNR and FQNEAQ (reference sequence). The CDR3 covers 13 residues. Here the CDR3 reads CASSPTGAYEQYV. CDR3 in DNA: TGTGCCAGCAGCCCTACAGGGGCCTACGAGCAGTACGTC.

In this sample, this clonotype turned up many times. This chain joins TRBV11-2 and TRBJ2-1; D ambiguous. V dropped 0 bases and J dropped 7 bases, with 7 bases sitting between them. Germline assignment: CDR1 SGHAT and CDR2 FQNNGV. The CDR3 runs to 13 residues. The CDR3 loop reads CASSLDLGNEQFF. CDR3 DNA: TGTGCCAGCAGCTTAGATTTGGGGAATGAGCAGTTCTTC.

The gene calls are TRBV5-1 and TRBJ1-1; D call uncertain. Germline lookup yields CDR1 SGHRS and CDR2 YFSETQ. The CDR3 has 13 residues. V dropped 3 bases and J dropped 1 base, with 7 bases sitting between them. The CDR3 coding sequence is TGCGCCAGCAGCTCGGACGCGAACACTGAAGCTTTCTTT. Translating it yields CASSSDANTEAFF.

This clonotype was found a few times. The chain carries TRBV5-1 and TRBJ2-7; 9 positions agree with TRBD1. The ends lost 4 bases at V and 3 bases at J; junction bases unmatched: 5. Germline V lookup: CDR1 SGHRS, CDR2 YFSETQ. The CDR3 is 14 amino acids. Here the CDR3 reads CASSPGQGYYEQYV. The CDR3 DNA reads as TGCGCCAGCAGCCCGGGACAGGGTTACTACGAGCAGTACGTC.

This clonotype occurred a few times. This chain connects TRBV12-3 or TRBV12-4 to TRBJ2-7, with 9 bases identical to TRBD1. V shed 8 bases and J 1 base; nucleotides not matched to a gene: 6. The CDR3 totals 14 residues. DNA for the CDR3: TGTGCCAGCTGCCCGGGACAGGGATCCTACGAGCAGTACTTC. Its translation is CASCPGQGSYEQYF.